Below, one T cell receptor beta chain is given with its context. Its antigen is currently unknown. There were likely unrecorded immune exposures, though donors were nominally healthy when sampled. V trimming: 4 bases; J trimming: 0 bases; junction bases outside the gene matches: 2. Germline assignment: CDR1 SGHNT and CDR2 YENEEA. This CDR3 has 15 amino acids. The PCR employed 60 Vbeta primers together with 13 Jbeta primers. Sequencing used immunoSEQ multiplex PCR; TCRdb keeps in-frame clones, though not all of them. Of hundreds of thousands of clones in the sample, around four fifths were seen once. This entry comes from a study of cytomegalovirus exposure and HLA in healthy donors. Study-level results: Evidence from a later analysis indicated that most CMV-associated TCR beta chains looked HLA-restricted. The study labeled fewer than 200 TCR beta chains cytomegalovirus-associated. TCR beta chains associated with HLA were, in a later analysis, more clonally expanded than equally common others.

Material for sequencing was PBMCs. The rearrangement joins TRBV11-3 to TRBJ2-1; 8 bases match TRBD1. The TCR originated in a boy younger than 10 in good health and CMV-seronegative. Here the CDR3 DNA reads TGTGCCAGCAGCTCCGGGACAGGCTCCTACAATGAGCAGTTCTTC. Its protein product is CASSSGTGSYNEQFF. The full variable domain, with the rest looked up from reference TRBV11-3 and TRBJ2-1, is EAGVVQSPRYKIIEKKQPVAFWCNPISGHNTLYWYLQNLGQGPELLIRYENEEAVDDSQLPKDRFSAERLKGVDSTLKIQPAELGDSAVYLCASSSGTGSYNEQFFGPGTRLTVL.